This T cell receptor (beta chain) was observed in a study of shared clonotypes between healthy human individuals. Study-wide findings and caveats: Tissue TCR repertoires likely differ from these blood-only repertoires.

Between the trimmed V and J ends, which lost 6 bases and 5 bases, there was a span of 11 bases. The CDR3 consists of 13 residues. Germline lookup yields CDR1 MNHEY and CDR2 SVGAGI. Every donor was a Caucasian adult from Nashville, Tennessee. Negatively enriched CD4+ T cells were divided by CD45RA into naive and memory. The assay was immunoSEQ multiplex PCR, and TCRdb's table has in-frame clones only and misses some. The sample has some 2.1 million clones, 90% to 95% seen once. As concerns this clone: What it recognizes is unknown.

The J gene is TRBJ1-5, the V gene TRBV6-5; a weak D match, TRBD1 (6 bases). This clonotype was sampled from a man younger than 30 in good health. Input material: naive CD4+ T cells sorted from blood. Regarding subset: CD45RA+ positively selected. CDR3 residues: CASSMDSYQPQHF. CDR3 coding DNA: TGTGCCAGCAGCATGGACAGTTATCAGCCCCAGCATTTT.